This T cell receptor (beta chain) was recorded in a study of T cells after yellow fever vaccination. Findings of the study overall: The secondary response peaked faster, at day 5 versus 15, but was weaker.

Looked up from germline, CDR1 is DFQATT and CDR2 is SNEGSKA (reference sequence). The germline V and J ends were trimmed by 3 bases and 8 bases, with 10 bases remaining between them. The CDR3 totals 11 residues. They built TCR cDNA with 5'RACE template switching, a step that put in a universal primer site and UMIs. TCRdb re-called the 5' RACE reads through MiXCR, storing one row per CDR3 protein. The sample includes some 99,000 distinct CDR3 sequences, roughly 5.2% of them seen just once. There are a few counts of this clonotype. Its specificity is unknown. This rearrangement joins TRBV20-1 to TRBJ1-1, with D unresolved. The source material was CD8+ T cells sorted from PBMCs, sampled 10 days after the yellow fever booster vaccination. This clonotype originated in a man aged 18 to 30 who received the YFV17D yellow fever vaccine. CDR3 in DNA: TGCAGTGCTAGTCCGGGCCCAGAAGCTTTCTTT. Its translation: CSASPGPEAFF.